The clone carrying this TCR beta chain was seen repeatedly, ten times or more. TCRdb re-derived calls from the 5' RACE reads in MiXCR, one entry per CDR3 protein. The table lists more than 50,000 distinct CDR3 sequences, about an eighth of them singletons. The data were obtained in a study of neurological immune-mediated disorders. This CDR3 contains 15 residues. The germline CDR1 and CDR2 sequences are SGHTA and FQGNSA. With 1 base clipped from V and 1 base from J, the junction kept 4 bases outside the gene matches. Sequencing was carried out using PBMCs. This sequence joins TRBV7-2 and TRBJ2-7; TRBD2 aligns across 7 bases. The source is a man aged 55 to 70 in good health. CDR3 sequence reads: CASSLGGGSSYEQYF. CDR3 bases: TGTGCCAGCAGCTTAGGGGGGGGGTCTTCCTACGAGCAGTACTTC.